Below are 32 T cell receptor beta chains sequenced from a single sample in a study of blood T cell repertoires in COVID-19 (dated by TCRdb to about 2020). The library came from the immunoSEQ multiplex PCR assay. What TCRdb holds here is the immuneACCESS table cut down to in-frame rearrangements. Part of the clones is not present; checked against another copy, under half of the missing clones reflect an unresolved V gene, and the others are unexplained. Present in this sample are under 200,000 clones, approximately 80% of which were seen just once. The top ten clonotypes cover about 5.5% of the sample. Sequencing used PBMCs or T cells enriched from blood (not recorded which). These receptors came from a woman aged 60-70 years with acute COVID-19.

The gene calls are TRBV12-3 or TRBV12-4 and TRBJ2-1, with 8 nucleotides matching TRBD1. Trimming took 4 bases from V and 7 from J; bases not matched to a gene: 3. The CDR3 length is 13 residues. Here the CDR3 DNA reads TGTGCCAGCAGTTGGACAGGGAGAAATGAGCAGTTCTTC. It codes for CASSWTGRNEQFF.

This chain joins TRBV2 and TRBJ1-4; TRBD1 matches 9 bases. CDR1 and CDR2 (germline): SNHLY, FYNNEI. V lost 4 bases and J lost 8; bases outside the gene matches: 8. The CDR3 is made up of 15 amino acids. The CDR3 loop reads CASSAQQGAGEKLFF. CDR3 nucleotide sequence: TGTGCCAGCAGTGCACAACAGGGGGCTGGGGAAAAACTGTTTTTT. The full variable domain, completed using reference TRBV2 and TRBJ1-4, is EPEVTQTPSHQVTQMGQEVILRCVPISNHLYFYWYRQILGQKVEFLVSFYNNEISEKSEIFDDQFSVERPDGSNFTLKIRSTKLEDSAMYFCASSAQQGAGEKLFFGSGTQLSVL.

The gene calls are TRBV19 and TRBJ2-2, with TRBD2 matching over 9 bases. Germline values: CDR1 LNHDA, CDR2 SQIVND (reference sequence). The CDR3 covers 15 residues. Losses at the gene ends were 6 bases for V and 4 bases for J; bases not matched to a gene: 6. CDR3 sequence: CASSDSGGRTGELFF. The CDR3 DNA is TGTGCCAGTAGCGATAGCGGGGGCCGCACCGGGGAGCTGTTTTTT. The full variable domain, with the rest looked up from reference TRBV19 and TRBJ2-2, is DGGITQSPKYLFRKEGQNVTLSCEQNLNHDAMYWYRQDPGQGLRLIYYSQIVNDFQKGDIAEGYSVSREKKESFPLTVTSAQKNPTAFYLCASSDSGGRTGELFFGEGSRLTVL.

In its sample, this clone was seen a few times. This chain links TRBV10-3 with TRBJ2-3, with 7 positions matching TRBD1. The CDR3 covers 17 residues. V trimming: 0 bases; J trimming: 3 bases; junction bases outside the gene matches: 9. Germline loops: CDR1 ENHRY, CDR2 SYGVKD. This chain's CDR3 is CAISESKQGIWTDTQYF. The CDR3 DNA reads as TGTGCCATCAGTGAGTCGAAACAGGGGATTTGGACAGATACGCAGTATTTT.

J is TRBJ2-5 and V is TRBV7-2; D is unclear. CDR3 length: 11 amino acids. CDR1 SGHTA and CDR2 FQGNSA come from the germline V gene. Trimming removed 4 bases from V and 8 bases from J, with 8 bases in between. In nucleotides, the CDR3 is TGTGCCAGCAGCTCCGGTTACACCCAGTACTTC. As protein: CASSSGYTQYF.

The CDR3 protein is CASSLTGDLSPLHF. The CDR3 coding sequence is TGTGCCAGCAGTCTCACAGGGGACCTTTCACCCCTCCACTTT. V usage is TRBV5-6 and J usage is TRBJ1-6; TRBD1 matches at 7 bases. Germline V lookup: CDR1 SGHDT, CDR2 YYEEEE. The CDR3 is 14 amino acids. The V segment lost 5 bases and the J segment 9 bases; nucleotides outside the gene matches: 8.

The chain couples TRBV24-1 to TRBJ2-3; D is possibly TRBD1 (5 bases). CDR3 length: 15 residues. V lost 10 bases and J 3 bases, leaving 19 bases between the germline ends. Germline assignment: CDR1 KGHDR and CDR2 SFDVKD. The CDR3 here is CATSTPGKGTDTQYF. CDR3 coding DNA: TGTGCCACAAGTACCCCAGGGAAAGGAACAGATACGCAGTATTTT.

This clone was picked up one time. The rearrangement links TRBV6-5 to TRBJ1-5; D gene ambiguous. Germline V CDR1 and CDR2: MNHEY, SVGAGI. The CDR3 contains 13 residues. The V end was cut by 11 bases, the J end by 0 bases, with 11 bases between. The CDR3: CASRGDSNQPQHF. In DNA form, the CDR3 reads TGTGCCTCTCGGGGAGATAGCAATCAGCCCCAGCATTTT.

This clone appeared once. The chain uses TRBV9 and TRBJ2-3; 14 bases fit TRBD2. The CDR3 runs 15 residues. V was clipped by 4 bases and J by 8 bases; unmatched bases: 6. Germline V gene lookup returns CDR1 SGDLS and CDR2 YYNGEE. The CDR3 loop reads CASSLQTSGGGTQYF. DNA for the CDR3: TGTGCCAGCAGCCTCCAGACTAGCGGGGGGGGTACGCAGTATTTT.

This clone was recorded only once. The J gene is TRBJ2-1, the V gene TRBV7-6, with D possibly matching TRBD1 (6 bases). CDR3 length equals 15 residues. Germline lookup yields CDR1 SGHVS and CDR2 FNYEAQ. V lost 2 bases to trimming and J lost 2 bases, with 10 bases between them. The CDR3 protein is CASSLRGNPYNEQFF. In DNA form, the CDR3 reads TGTGCCAGCAGCTTAAGGGGGAACCCCTACAATGAGCAGTTCTTC.

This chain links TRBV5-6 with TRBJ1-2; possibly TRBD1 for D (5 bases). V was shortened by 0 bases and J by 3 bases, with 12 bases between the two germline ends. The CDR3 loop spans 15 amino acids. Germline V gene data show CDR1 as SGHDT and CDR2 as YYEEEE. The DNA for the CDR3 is TGTGCCAGCAGCTTGGGGGATGGGACTTACTATGGCTACACCTTC. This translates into CASSLGDGTYYGYTF.

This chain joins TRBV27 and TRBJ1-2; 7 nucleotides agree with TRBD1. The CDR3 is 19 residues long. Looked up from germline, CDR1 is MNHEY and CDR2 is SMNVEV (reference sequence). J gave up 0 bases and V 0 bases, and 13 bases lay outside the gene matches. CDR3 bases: TGTGCCAGCAGTTTATCCCCACCAGGCCGACAGGGAGCTAACTATGGCTACACCTTC. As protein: CASSLSPPGRQGANYGYTF.

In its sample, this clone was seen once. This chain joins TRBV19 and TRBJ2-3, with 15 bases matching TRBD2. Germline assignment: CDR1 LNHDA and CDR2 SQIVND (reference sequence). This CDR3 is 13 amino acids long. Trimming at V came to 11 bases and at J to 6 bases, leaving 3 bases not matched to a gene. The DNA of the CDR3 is TGTGCCTCAGGGACTAGCGGGGGGGATACGCAGTATTTT. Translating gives CASGTSGGDTQYF.

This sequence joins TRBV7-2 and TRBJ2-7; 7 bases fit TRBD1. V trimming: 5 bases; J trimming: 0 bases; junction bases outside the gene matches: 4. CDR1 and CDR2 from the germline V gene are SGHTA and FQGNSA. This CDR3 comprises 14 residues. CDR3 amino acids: CASSRRGSSYEQYV. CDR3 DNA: TGTGCCAGCAGCCGCAGGGGGAGCTCCTACGAGCAGTACGTC.

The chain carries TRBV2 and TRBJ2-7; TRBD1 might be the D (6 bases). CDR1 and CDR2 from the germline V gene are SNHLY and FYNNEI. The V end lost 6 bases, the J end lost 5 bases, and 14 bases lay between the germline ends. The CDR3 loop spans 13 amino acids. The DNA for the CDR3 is TGTGCCAGCAGCGTACAGGGTATACACGAGCAGTACTTC. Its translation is CASSVQGIHEQYF.

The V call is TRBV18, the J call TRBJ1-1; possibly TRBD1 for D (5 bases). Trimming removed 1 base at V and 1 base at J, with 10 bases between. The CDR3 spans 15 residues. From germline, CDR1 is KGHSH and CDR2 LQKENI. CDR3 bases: TGTGCCAGCTCACCACTAGCACAGGCGAACACTGAAGCTTTCTTT. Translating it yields CASSPLAQANTEAFF. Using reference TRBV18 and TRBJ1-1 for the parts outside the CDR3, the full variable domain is NAGVMQNPRHLVRRRGQEARLRCSPMKGHSHVYWYRQLPEEGLKFMVYLQKENIIDESGMPKERFSAEFPKEGPSILRIQQVVRGDSAAYFCASSPLAQANTEAFFGQGTRLTVV.

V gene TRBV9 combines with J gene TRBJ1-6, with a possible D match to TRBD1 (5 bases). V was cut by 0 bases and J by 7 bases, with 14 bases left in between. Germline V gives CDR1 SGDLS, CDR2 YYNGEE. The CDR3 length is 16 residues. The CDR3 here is CASSVDPATANSPLHF. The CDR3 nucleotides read TGTGCCAGCAGCGTAGACCCTGCGACAGCAAATTCACCCCTCCACTTT.

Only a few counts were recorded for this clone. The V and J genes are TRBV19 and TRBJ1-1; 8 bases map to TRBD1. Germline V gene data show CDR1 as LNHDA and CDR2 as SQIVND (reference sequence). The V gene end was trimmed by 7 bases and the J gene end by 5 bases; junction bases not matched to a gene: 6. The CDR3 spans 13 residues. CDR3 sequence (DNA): TGTGCCAGTATAGGACAGGGAGAGACTGAAGCTTTCTTT. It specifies CASIGQGETEAFF.

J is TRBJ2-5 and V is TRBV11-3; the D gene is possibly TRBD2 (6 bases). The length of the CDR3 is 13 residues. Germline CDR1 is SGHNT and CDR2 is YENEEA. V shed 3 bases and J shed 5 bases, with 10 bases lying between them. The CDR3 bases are TGTGCCAGCAGCTTGGGGGGACTTGAGACCCAGTACTTC. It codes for CASSLGGLETQYF.

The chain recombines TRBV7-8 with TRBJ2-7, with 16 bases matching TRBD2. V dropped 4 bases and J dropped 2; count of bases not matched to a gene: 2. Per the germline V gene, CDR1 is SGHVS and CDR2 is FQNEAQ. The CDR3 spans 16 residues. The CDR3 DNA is TGTGCCAGCAGCTCCGGGACTAGCGGGAGGGCCTACGAGCAGTACTTC. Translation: CASSSGTSGRAYEQYF.

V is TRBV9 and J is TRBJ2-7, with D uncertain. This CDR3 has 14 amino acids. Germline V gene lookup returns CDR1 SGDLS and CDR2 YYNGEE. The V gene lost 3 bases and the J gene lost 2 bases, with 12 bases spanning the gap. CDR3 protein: CASSAIDLTYEQYF. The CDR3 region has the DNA TGTGCCAGCAGCGCCATCGACTTGACCTACGAGCAGTACTTC.

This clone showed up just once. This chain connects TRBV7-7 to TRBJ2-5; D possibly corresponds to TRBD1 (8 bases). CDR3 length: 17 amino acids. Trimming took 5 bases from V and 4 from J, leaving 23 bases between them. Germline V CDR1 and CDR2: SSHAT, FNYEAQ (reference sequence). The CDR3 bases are TGTGCCAGCAGCCCTTACCGGACAGGGAGGGAAACAGAGACCCAGTACTTC. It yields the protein CASSPYRTGRETETQYF.

For the CDR3, the DNA is TGCACCAGCAGCCATTGCCAAGGAGGGGGCAGTGAGAATCAGCCCCAGCATTTT. Its translation is CTSSHCQGGGSENQPQHF. V usage is TRBV1 and J usage is TRBJ1-5; no check of the table's D call, TRBD1, against the DNA was made. TRBV1 corresponds to a pseudogene. This CDR3 spans 18 amino acids.

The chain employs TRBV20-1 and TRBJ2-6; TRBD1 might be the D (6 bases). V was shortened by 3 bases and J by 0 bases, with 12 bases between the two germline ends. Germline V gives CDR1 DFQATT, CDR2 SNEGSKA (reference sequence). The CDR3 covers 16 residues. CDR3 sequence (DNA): TGCAGTGCTAGTATCGGACAGCACTCTGGGGCCAACGTCCTGACTTTC. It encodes CSASIGQHSGANVLTF.

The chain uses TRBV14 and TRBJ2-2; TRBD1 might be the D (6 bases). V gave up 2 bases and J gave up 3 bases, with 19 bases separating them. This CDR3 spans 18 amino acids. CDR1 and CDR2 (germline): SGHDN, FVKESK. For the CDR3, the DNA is TGTGCCAGCAGCCAATTGGGGACAACAGGGCAAGACACCGGGGAGCTGTTTTTT. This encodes CASSQLGTTGQDTGELFF.

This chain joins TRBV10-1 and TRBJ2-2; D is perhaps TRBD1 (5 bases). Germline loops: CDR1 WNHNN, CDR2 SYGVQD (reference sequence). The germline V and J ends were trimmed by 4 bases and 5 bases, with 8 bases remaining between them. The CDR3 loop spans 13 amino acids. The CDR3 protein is CASSAYRTGELFF. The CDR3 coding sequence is TGCGCCAGCAGTGCGTACAGGACCGGGGAGCTGTTTTTT.

CDR3: CASSVVVGAPSDTQYF. CDR3 coding DNA: TGTGCCAGCAGCGTAGTAGTAGGAGCCCCTTCGGATACGCAGTATTTT. The chain couples TRBV9 to TRBJ2-3; D remains unclear. The V and J ends lost 0 bases and 6 bases respectively, with 17 bases between them. Germline V gene lookup returns CDR1 SGDLS and CDR2 YYNGEE. This CDR3 has 16 residues.

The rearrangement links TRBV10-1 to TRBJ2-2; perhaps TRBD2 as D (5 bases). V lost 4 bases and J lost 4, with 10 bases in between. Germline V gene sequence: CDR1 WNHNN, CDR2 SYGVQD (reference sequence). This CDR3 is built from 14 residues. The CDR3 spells CASSASRFTGELFF. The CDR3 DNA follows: TGCGCCAGCAGTGCTAGCAGATTCACCGGGGAGCTGTTTTTT.

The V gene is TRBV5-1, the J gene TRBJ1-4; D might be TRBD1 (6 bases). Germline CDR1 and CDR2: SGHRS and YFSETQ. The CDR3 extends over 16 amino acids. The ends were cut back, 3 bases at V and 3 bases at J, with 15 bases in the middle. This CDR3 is CASSSIVQGSNEKLFF. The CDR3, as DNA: TGCGCCAGCAGCTCCATCGTACAGGGTTCTAATGAAAAACTGTTTTTT.

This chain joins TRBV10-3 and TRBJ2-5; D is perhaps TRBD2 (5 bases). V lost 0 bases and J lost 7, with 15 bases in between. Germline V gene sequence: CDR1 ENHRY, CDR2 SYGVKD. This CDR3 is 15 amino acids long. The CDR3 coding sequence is TGTGCCATCAGTGAGTCTCTGAGGGCTCTCGGGACCCAGTACTTC. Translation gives CAISESLRALGTQYF.

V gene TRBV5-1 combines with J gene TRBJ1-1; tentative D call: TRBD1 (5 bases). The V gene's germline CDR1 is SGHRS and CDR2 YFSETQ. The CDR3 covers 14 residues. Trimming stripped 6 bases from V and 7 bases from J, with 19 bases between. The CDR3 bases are TGCGCCAGCACCCCGGCGGGGGTGATGAGTGAAGCTTTCTTT. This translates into CASTPAGVMSEAFF.

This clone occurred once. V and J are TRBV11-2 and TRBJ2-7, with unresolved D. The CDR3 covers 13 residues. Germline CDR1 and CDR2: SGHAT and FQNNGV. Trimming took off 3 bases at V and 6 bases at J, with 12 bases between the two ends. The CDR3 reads CASSLGTVSEQYV. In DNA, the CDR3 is TGTGCCAGCAGCTTGGGTACAGTAAGCGAGCAGTACGTC.